This TCR beta chain was recovered during a study of T cells expressing NK-cell markers. Whole-study context: The study sequenced eight donors, seven HCMV-seropositive and one seronegative.

A 5'RACE template switching approach incorporating UMIs was used to make TCR beta cDNA. Using the 5' RACE reads, TCRdb records one entry per CDR3 protein without DNA. The sample is made up of over 100,000 distinct CDR3 sequences, and the top ten hold about 18% of it. Broader study findings: Uncertainty persisted over the HCMV specificity of expanded NKG2C+ T cell clones. Several donors likewise had their CD3+CD56-NKG2C+ fraction led by these clonotypes.

As to this clonotype: Its cognate antigen is unknown.

In germline, CDR1 is LGHNA, CDR2 YSLEER. This CDR3 comprises 16 residues. This receptor was identified in a woman aged 18-69 years in good health. This chain links TRBV4-3 with TRBJ2-2; TCRdb outputs TRBD2, but without DNA this stays unchecked. The specimen sequenced was blood T cells: a sorted CD56 or NKG2C T cell subset, CD4+ or CD8+ T cells, or bulk PBMC T cells (not recorded which). This CDR3 is CASSPGLAGVVGELFF.